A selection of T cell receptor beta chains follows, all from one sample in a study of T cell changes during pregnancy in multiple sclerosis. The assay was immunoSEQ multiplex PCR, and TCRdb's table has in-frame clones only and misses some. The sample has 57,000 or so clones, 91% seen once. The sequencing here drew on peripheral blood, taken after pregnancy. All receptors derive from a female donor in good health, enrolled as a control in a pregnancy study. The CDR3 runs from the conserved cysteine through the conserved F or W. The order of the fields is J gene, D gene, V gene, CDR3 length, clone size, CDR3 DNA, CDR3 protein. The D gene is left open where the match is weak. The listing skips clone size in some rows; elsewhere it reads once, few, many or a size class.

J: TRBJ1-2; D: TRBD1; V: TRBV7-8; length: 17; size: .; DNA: TGTGCCAGCAGCTTAGGAGCCTTCCAGGGGGTAAACTATGGCTACACCTTC; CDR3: CASSLGAFQGVNYGYTF
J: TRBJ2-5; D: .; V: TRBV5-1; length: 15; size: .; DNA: TGCGCCAGCAGCTTATCGACCCAGGGCCCCGAGACCCAGTACTTC; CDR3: CASSLSTQGPETQYF
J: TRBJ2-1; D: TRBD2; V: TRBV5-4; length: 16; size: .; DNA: TGTGCCAGCAGCTTAGCCGGGACTAGCGGGAGGGATGAGCAGTTCTTC; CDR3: CASSLAGTSGRDEQFF
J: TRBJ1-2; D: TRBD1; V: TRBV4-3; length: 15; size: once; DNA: TGCGCCAGCAGCCGAGGACAGGGAGCTAACTATGGCTACACCTTC; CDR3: CASSRGQGANYGYTF
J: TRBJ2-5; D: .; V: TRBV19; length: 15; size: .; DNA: TGTGCCAGTAGTATGCGGGACGGGCTGGGTGAGACCCAGTACTTC; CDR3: CASSMRDGLGETQYF
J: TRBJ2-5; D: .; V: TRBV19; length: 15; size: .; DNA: TGTGCCAGTAGCGTTCGGCTAGTGGGGGGAGAGACCCAGTACTTC; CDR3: CASSVRLVGGETQYF
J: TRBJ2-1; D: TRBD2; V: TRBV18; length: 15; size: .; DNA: TGTGCCAGCTCACCCGTACTAGCGGTATACAATGAGCAGTTCTTC; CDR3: CASSPVLAVYNEQFF
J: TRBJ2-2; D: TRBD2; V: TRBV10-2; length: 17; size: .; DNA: TGCGCCAGCATAGGAACTAGCGGGACTCCCCTAGCCGGGGAGCTGTTTTTT; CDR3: CASIGTSGTPLAGELFF
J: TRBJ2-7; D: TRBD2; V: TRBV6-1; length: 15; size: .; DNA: TGTGCCAGCAGTCACACTAGCGGGGAGACCTACGAGCAGTACTTC; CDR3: CASSHTSGETYEQYF
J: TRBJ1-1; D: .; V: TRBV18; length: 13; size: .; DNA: TGTGCCAGCTCACCAATGGGCGACACTGAAGCTTTCTTT; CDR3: CASSPMGDTEAFF